This TCR beta chain came from a study of identical twins. Healthy Caucasians alone served as donors. TCRdb recomputed calls from the 5' RACE reads with MiXCR, one row per CDR3 protein. The sample lists 1.5 million to 2 million distinct CDR3 sequences, under 35% seen once, with more than 0.25% in the top ten. Study observations and caveats: Low generation-probability sequences were in excess among twin-shared out-of-frame alpha sequences. Whereas memory repertoires showed no such difference, abundant cord blood beta clonotypes carried fewer insertions.

Germline CDR1 SGDLS, CDR2 YYNGEE. CDR3 length: 15 residues. With 3 bases clipped from V and 4 bases from J, the junction kept 3 bases outside the gene matches. This clonotype was counted between two and nine times. Its specificity is unknown. The sequenced sample was cord blood. This sequence joins TRBV9 and TRBJ2-3; 12 bases fit TRBD2. This receptor was obtained from a newborn girl in good health. CDR3 amino acids: CASSGTSGKPDTQYF. The CDR3, as DNA: TGTGCCAGCAGCGGGACTAGCGGGAAACCAGATACGCAGTATTTT.